This TCR beta chain emerged from a study of Ad26.COV2.S vaccination and SARS-CoV-2 variants. Across the whole study: A participant enrolled in the COV1001 Ad26.COV2.S trial arm provided the sample. Intramuscularly, Ad26.COV2.S was given either once or twice, 56 days apart.

This clone was detected a few times. What it binds is unknown. Regarding the study as a whole: Whether participants received vaccine or placebo, their non-spike TCR breadth was similar. Possibly, TCR breadth and depth analyses underestimated total T cell responses.

CDR1 and CDR2 (germline): LNHDA, SQIVND (reference sequence). V lost 7 bases and J 2 bases, leaving 17 bases between the germline ends. The CDR3 is 15 residues long. Treatment in this sample: around 19 received Ad26.COV2.S at low or high dose, single or two shots; about 5 received placebo; per-sample allocation not given. All samples were drawn on day 63, counting from the first vaccine or placebo injection. Libraries were prepared by immunoSEQ multiplex PCR; TCRdb keeps only in-frame clonotypes and omits some of them. The sample lists around 300,000 clones, around nine tenths occurring once. This receptor was identified in a person between 18 and 65 years old who received the Ad26.COV2.S COVID-19 vaccine or a placebo. Sample: peripheral blood, taken in a trial of Ad26.COV2.S vaccine versus placebo. The rearrangement links TRBV19 to TRBJ1-1, with D hard to call. The CDR3 is CASISRSEGNTEAFF. The CDR3 DNA reads TGTGCCAGTATTTCTCGCTCCGAGGGAAACACTGAAGCTTTCTTT.